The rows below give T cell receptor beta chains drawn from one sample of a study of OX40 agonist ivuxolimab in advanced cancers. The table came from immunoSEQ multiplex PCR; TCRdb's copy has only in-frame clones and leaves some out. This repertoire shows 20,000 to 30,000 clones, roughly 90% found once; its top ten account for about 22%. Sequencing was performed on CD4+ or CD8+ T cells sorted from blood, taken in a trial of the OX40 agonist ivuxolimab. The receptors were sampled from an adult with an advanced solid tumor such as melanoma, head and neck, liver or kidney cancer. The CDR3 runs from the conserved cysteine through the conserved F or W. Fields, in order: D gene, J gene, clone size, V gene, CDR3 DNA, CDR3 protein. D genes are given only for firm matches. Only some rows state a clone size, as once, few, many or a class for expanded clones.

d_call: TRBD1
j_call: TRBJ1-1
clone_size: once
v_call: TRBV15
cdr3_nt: TGTGCCACCAGCGGGACAGGGGGCAAGGCTGAAGCTTTCTTT
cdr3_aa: CATSGTGGKAEAFF

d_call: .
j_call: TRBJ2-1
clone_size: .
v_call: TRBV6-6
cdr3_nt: TGTGCCAGCAGTTACCCCGAGCAGTTCTTC
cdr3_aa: CASSYPEQFF

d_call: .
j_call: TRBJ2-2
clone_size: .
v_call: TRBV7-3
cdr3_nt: TGTGCCAGCAGCTTAACAGGCACCGGGGAGCTGTTTTTT
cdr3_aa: CASSLTGTGELFF

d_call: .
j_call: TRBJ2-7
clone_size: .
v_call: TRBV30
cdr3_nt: TGTGCCTGGAGCCCAGGGGCCCCCTGGGGCGAGCAGTACTTC
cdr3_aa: CAWSPGAPWGEQYF

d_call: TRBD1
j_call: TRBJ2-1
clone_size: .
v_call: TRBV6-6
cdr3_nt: TGTGCCAGCAGTTTCACCGGGACAGGGGTGCATGAGCAGTTCTTC
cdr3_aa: CASSFTGTGVHEQFF

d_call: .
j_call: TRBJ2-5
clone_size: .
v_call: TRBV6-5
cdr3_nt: TGTGCCAGCAGCCCGAGCTTGGGAGAGACCCAGTACTTC
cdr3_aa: CASSPSLGETQYF

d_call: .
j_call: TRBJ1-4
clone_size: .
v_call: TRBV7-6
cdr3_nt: TGTGCCAGCAGCATGACAGACTTTAGGGAAAAACTGTTTTTT
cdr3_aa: CASSMTDFREKLFF

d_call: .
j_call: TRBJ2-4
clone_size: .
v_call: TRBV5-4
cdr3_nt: TGTGCCAGCAGCTTGGCAGAAAACATTCAGTACTTC
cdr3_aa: CASSLAENIQYF

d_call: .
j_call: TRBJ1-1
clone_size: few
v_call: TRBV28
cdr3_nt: TGTGCCAGCAGTTCCCCTTCACAGATCGACTCCGCCGGGGAAGCTTTCTTT
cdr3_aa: CASSSPSQIDSAGEAFF

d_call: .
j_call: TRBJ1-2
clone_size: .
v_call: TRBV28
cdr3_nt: TGTGCCAGCAGTTTCAACTATGGCTACACCTTC
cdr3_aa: CASSFNYGYTF

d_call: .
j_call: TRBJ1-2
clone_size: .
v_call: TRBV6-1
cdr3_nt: TGTGCCAGCAGTGAACACCTGGCAGGGATGGACAACTATGGCTACACCTTC
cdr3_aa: CASSEHLAGMDNYGYTF

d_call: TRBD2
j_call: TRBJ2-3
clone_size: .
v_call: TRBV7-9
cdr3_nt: TGTGCCAGCAGTTTAAGCGGGAGCGGCACAGATACGCAGTATTTT
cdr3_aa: CASSLSGSGTDTQYF

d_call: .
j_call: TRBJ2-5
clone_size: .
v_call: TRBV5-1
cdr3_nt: TGCGCCAGCAGCTTGGTTGCAGGGAACCAAGAGACCCAGTACTTC
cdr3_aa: CASSLVAGNQETQYF

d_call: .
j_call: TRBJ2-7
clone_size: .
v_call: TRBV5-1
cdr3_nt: TGCGCCAGCAGCTGGAGCCAAGGGCAAGCCTACGAGCAGTACTTC
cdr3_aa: CASSWSQGQAYEQYF

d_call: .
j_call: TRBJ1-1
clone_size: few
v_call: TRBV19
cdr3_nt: TGTGCCAGTAGTTTGGCCACTGAAGCTTTCTTT
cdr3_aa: CASSLATEAFF

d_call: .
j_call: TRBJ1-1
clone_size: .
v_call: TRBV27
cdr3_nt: TGTGCCAGCAGTTTAAATAGGGGCACTGAAGCTTTCTTT
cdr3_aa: CASSLNRGTEAFF

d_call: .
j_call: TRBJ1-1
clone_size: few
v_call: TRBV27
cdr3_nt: TGTGCCAGCACCACAGGGATGGCAAACACTGAAGCTTTCTTT
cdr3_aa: CASTTGMANTEAFF

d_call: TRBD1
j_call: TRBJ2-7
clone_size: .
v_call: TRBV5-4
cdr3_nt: TGTGCCAGCAGCTTGGAAGGGACAGGCTTTCGCTACGAGCAGTACTTC
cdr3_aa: CASSLEGTGFRYEQYF

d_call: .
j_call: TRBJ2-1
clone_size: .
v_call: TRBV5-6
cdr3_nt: TGTGCCAGCAGCTTGGCCGCATGGGGGCAAAAGCAGTTCTTC
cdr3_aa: CASSLAAWGQKQFF

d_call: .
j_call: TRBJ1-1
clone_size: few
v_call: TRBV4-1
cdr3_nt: TGCGCCAGCAGCGGCCGGAATACGAACACTGAAGCTTTCTTT
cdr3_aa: CASSGRNTNTEAFF

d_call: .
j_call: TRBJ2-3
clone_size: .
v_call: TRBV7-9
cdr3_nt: TGTGCCAGCAGCTTAGATCTAGGGGGGGGCACAGATACGCAGTATTTT
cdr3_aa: CASSLDLGGGTDTQYF

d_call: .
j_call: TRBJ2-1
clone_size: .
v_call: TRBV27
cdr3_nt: TGTGCCAGCAGTTTAGGCGGGAATTACAATGAGCAGTTCTTC
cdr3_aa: CASSLGGNYNEQFF

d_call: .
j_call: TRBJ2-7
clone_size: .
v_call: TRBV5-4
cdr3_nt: TGTGCCAGCAGCTTGGGCGGGGCACGGGGGTACGAGCAGTACTTC
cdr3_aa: CASSLGGARGYEQYF

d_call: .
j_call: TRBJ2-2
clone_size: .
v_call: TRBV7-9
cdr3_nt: TGTGCCAGCAGCCCGACCGACAGACGGAACACCGGGGAGCTGTTTTTT
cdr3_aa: CASSPTDRRNTGELFF

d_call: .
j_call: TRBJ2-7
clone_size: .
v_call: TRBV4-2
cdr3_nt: TGTGCCAGCAGCCAAGGGCTCCAGAGCTCCTACGAGCAGTACTTC
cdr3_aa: CASSQGLQSSYEQYF

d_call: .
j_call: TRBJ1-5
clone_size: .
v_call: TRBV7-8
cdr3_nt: TGTGCCAGCAGTACTGAGGGTCAGCCCCAGCATTTT
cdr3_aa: CASSTEGQPQHF

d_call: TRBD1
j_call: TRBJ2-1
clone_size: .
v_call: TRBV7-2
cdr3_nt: TGTGCCAGCAGCTTTACAGGGGGCTGGGATGAGCAGTTCTTC
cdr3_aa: CASSFTGGWDEQFF

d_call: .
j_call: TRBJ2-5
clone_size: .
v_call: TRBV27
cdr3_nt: TGTGCCAGCAGTTTCCTAGCAGAAGAGACCCAGTACTTC
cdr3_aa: CASSFLAEETQYF

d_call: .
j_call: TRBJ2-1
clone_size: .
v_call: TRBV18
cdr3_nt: TGTGCCAGCTCGTCCGAGGGGACAGAGCAGTTCTTC
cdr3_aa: CASSSEGTEQFF

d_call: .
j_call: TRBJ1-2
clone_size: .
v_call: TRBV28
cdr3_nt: TGTGCCAGCAGTTTAGCAGTAGGACAGCCGATCTACACCTTC
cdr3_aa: CASSLAVGQPIYTF

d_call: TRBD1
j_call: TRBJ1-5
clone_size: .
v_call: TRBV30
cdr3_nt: TGTGCCTGGGCCGGGACAGGGGACTGGCAGCCCCAGCATTTT
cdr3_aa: CAWAGTGDWQPQHF

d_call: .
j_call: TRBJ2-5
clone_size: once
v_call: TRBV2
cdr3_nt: TGTGCCAGCTTTATCGGACTTTCAAAAGAGACCCAGTACTTC
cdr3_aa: CASFIGLSKETQYF

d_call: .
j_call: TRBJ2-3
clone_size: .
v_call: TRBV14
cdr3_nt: TGTGCCAGCAGCCAAGCCCTGAGGAACTACTACACAGATACGCAGTATTTT
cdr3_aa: CASSQALRNYYTDTQYF

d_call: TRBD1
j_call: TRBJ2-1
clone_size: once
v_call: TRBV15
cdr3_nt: TGTGCCACCAGCAGAGCCCGACAGGGTTACAACGGTGAGCAGTTCTTC
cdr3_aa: CATSRARQGYNGEQFF

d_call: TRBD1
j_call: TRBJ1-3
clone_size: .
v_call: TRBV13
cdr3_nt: TGTGCCAGCAGCATCCCACAGGGGTCCGCTGGAAACACCATATATTTT
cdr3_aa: CASSIPQGSAGNTIYF

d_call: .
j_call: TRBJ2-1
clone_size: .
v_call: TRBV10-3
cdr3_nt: TGTGCCATCGGGTGGGGCGGGAATGAGCAGTTCTTC
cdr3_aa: CAIGWGGNEQFF

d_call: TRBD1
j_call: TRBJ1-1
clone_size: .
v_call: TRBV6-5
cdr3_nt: TGTGCCAGCAGTATCGACAGGGGGGCTGAAGCTTTCTTT
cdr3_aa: CASSIDRGAEAFF

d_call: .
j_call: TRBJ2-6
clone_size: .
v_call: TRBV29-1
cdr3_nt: TGCAGCGTTCACGAGGCACTACAAAGTCGGGCCAACGTCCTGACTTTC
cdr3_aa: CSVHEALQSRANVLTF

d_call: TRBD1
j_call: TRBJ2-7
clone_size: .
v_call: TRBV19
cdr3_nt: TGTGCCAGTAGTCCGACGGACAGGGTTAGAGAGCAGTACTTC
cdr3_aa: CASSPTDRVREQYF

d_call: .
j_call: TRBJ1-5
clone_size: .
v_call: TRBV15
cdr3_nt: TGTGCCACCAGCAGAGATTACGGAGCGGATCGCAATCAGCCCCAGCATTTT
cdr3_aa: CATSRDYGADRNQPQHF

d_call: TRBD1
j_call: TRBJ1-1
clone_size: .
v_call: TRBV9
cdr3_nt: TGTGCCAGCAGCAGGACGGGGGACAGGGAAGCTGAAGCTTTCTTT
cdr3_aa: CASSRTGDREAEAFF

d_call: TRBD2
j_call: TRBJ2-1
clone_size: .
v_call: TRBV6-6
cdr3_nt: TGTGCCAGCAGACCCCAGCGGGGGCACAATGAGCAGTTCTTC
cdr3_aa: CASRPQRGHNEQFF

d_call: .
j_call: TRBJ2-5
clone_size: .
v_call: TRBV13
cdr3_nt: TGTGCCAGCAGCGTACAAGAGACCCAGTACTTC
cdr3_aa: CASSVQETQYF

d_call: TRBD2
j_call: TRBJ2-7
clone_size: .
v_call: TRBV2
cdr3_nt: TGTGCCAGCAGAGGAGCGGGGGGTACCTACGAGCAGTACTTC
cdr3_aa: CASRGAGGTYEQYF

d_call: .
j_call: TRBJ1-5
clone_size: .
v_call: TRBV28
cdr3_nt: TGTGCCAGCAGTTTATCTGGCGGGGGTCAGCCCCAGCATTTT
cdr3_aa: CASSLSGGGQPQHF

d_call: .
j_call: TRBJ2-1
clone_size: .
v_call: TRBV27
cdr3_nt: TGTGCCAGCAGTTTAAAGTGGGGGGGCCTAAATGAGCAGTTCTTC
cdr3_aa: CASSLKWGGLNEQFF

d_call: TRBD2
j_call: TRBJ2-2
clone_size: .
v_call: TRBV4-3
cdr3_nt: TGCGCCAGCAGCCCCGGACGGGGGGGCACCGGGGAGCTGTTTTTT
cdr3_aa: CASSPGRGGTGELFF

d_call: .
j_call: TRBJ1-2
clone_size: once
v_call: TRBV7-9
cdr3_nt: TGTGCCAGCAGCTTTGGCAGGGTGGTCTATGGCTACACCTTC
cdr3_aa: CASSFGRVVYGYTF

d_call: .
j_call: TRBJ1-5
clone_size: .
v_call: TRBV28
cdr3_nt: TGTGCCAGCAGTTTATGGTCCGCGGAGCCCCAGCATTTT
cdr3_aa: CASSLWSAEPQHF

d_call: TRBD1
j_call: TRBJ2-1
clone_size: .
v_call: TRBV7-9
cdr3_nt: TGTGCCAGCACCCTGGGACAGGGCTACAATGAGCAGTTCTTC
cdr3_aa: CASTLGQGYNEQFF